Listed here are 31 T cell receptor beta chains from one sample, sequenced in a study of T cell repertoires in cytomegalovirus infection (dated by TCRdb to between 2018 and 2021). The treatment or condition label, read with the paper, signifies: in vitro stimulation with specific CMV peptide epitopes to enrich CMV-specific T cells. Antigen specificity for these receptors is unknown. For sequencing, an Illumina HiSeq 1500 was employed. TCRdb cleaned the public reads at Q25 with fastp, built clones with MiXCR and kept in-frame beta chains. Duplicate CDR3 protein sequences are folded into a single record with the most common DNA and genes. The sample table lists some 940,000 distinct CDR3 sequences, roughly a third of them with a count of one. The ten largest clones take up around an eighth of the sample. This material consisted of cultured CD8+ T cells from PBMCs, taken from culture after CMV antigen stimulation. The origin of the receptors is a human donor in good health (CMV status not recorded). Some clones in this sample may be carry-over from other donors' samples.

The V gene is TRBV2, the J gene TRBJ2-5; 9 bases fit TRBD2. V lost 8 bases to trimming and J lost 5 bases; unmatched junction nucleotides: 12. Germline CDR1 and CDR2: SNHLY and FYNNEI. This CDR3 region has 15 residues. This chain's CDR3 is CASPLWAGGRETQYF. CDR3 DNA sequence: TGTGCCAGCCCCCTCTGGGCGGGGGGGCGGGAGACCCAGTACTTC.

Ten or more counts support this clonotype. The chain uses TRBV5-1 and TRBJ2-1; TRBD2 matches at 7 bases. CDR3 length: 17 amino acids. Per the germline V gene, CDR1 is SGHRS and CDR2 is YFSETQ. With 0 bases clipped from V and 1 base from J, the junction kept 7 bases outside the gene matches. Written as DNA, the CDR3 is TGCGCCAGCAGCTTGGGGGGAAGCGGGGCTTCCTACAATGAGCAGTTCTTC. This codes for CASSLGGSGASYNEQFF.

This clonotype was counted ten times or more. The chain recombines TRBV7-6 with TRBJ2-5; D is perhaps TRBD1 (6 bases). This CDR3 has 13 residues. Trimming removed 6 bases from V and 5 bases from J, with 13 bases in between. Looked up from germline, CDR1 is SGHVS and CDR2 is FNYEAQ. CDR3 nucleotides: TGTGCCAGCAGGACAGGACTGGGGGAGACCCAGTACTTC. This codes for CASRTGLGETQYF. Complete variable domain (other parts from reference TRBV7-6 and TRBJ2-5): GAGVSQSPRYKVTKRGQDVALRCDPISGHVSLYWYRQALGQGPEFLTYFNYEAQQDKSGLPNDRFSAERPEGSISTLTIQRTEQRDSAMYRCASRTGLGETQYFGPGTRLLVL.

The chain uses TRBV10-3 and TRBJ2-2, with D possibly being TRBD2 (5 bases). V was cut by 5 bases and J by 6 bases, with 22 bases left in between. CDR3 length equals 17 residues. Germline loops: CDR1 ENHRY, CDR2 SYGVKD. For the CDR3, the DNA is TGTGCCATCAGTCCTCCGGAACTAGTAAATAGTCCCGGGGAGCTGTTTTTT. This encodes CAISPPELVNSPGELFF.

This clonotype has more than one count but fewer than ten. The J gene is TRBJ2-1, the V gene TRBV6-5, with TRBD2 matching 13 bases. The CDR3 contains 20 residues. Germline V gene data show CDR1 as MNHEY and CDR2 as SVGAGI. V trimming: 0 bases; J trimming: 5 bases; junction bases outside the gene matches: 13. The chain's CDR3 is CASSYSFPGLAGRLDNEQFF. Here the CDR3 DNA reads TGTGCCAGCAGTTACTCTTTTCCGGGACTAGCGGGGCGCCTGGACAATGAGCAGTTCTTC.

This chain links TRBV7-4 with TRBJ1-1; 10 nucleotides line up with TRBD1. CDR3 size: 15 residues. V lost 3 bases to trimming and J lost 2 bases; unmatched junction nucleotides: 3. The germline V gene encodes CDR1 SGHVT and CDR2 SQSDAQ. The CDR3 reads CASSFATGGNTEAFF. In DNA, the CDR3 is TGTGCCAGCAGCTTCGCGACAGGGGGCAACACTGAAGCTTTCTTT.

This clonotype was counted a few times. The chain links TRBV5-6 to TRBJ2-5, with D hard to call. The germline CDR1 and CDR2 sequences are SGHDT and YYEEEE. CDR3 length: 13 amino acids. V gave up 6 bases and J gave up 4 bases, with 13 bases separating them. The CDR3 sequence: CASTSGVRETQYF. The CDR3 bases are TGTGCCAGCACCTCCGGAGTCCGAGAGACCCAGTACTTC.

V is TRBV12-3 or TRBV12-4 and J is TRBJ2-1, with D unresolved. V lost 8 bases and J 9 bases, leaving 11 bases between the germline ends. The CDR3 length is 11 residues. CDR3 in DNA: TGTGCCAGCTCCGTAGGGCCTGAGCAGTTCTTC. Its translation: CASSVGPEQFF.

This clonotype was counted between two and nine times. This chain uses TRBV12-3 or TRBV12-4 with TRBJ2-5; D may be TRBD1 (6 bases). V dropped 3 bases and J dropped 2 bases, with 16 bases sitting between them. This CDR3 comprises 16 residues. The CDR3 DNA sequence: TGTGCCAGCAGTTTGGGGGACACCTTGGGGCAAGAGACCCAGTACTTC. Its translation is CASSLGDTLGQETQYF.

The chain has TRBV7-2 and TRBJ1-1; D is undetermined. Between the trimmed V and J ends, which lost 4 bases and 3 bases, there was a span of 9 bases. The CDR3 runs 13 residues. Per the germline V gene, CDR1 is SGHTA and CDR2 is FQGNSA. This chain's CDR3 is CASSSSYHTEAFF. In DNA form, the CDR3 reads TGTGCCAGCAGCTCTTCATACCACACTGAAGCTTTCTTT.

The gene calls are TRBV27 and TRBJ2-7; possibly TRBD1 for D (5 bases). CDR1 and CDR2 from the germline V gene are MNHEY and SMNVEV (reference sequence). V was clipped by 6 bases and J by 5 bases, with 8 bases between them. The CDR3 is made up of 11 amino acids. CDR3 DNA sequence: TGTGCCAGCAGAAGGGGCCACGAGCAGTACTTC. Translated, it gives CASRRGHEQYF.

The V call is TRBV12-5, the J call TRBJ2-1; TRBD1 is a possible D gene (6 bases). V dropped 5 bases and J dropped 7 bases, with 12 bases sitting between them. Germline CDR1 reads LGHNT; CDR2 reads FRNRAP. The CDR3 covers 13 residues. The chain's CDR3 is CASGLTGMNEQFF. The CDR3, as DNA: TGTGCTAGTGGTCTAACAGGGATGAATGAGCAGTTCTTC.

The chain combines TRBV12-5 with TRBJ2-3; tentatively, D is TRBD1 (6 bases). V was trimmed by 3 bases and J by 2 bases, leaving 18 bases between them. The CDR3 covers 17 residues. Per the germline V gene, CDR1 is LGHNT and CDR2 is FRNRAP. The CDR3 coding sequence is TGTGCTAGTGGTTTAACGACAGCCTGGGGACACACAGATACGCAGTATTTT. It is translated as CASGLTTAWGHTDTQYF.

This clonotype was detected a few times. The gene calls are TRBV7-6 and TRBJ2-3; a possible D gene is TRBD1 (5 bases). CDR1 and CDR2 from the germline V gene are SGHVS and FNYEAQ. The V end was cut by 2 bases, the J end by 2 bases, with 11 bases between. The CDR3 has 15 amino acids. CDR3 protein: CASSLLDTYTDTQYF. CDR3 nucleotide sequence: TGTGCCAGCAGCTTATTGGACACTTACACAGATACGCAGTATTTT.

This clonotype occurred a few times. This chain links TRBV4-3 with TRBJ2-3; D is perhaps TRBD2 (5 bases). CDR1 is LGHNA and CDR2 is YSLEER in the germline V gene. The CDR3 is 18 residues long. The V end was cut by 3 bases, the J end by 2 bases, with 21 bases between. CDR3 sequence: CASSQKIWRGSYTDTQYF. The CDR3 DNA sequence: TGCGCCAGCAGCCAGAAAATCTGGCGCGGGTCCTACACAGATACGCAGTATTTT.

This clonotype was observed a handful of times. The chain carries TRBV19 and TRBJ1-5; 8 nucleotides match TRBD1. Germline CDR1 reads LNHDA; CDR2 reads SQIVND (reference sequence). Germline trimming cut 5 bases from V and 5 bases from J; bases unmatched to any gene: 8. CDR3 length equals 15 residues. The CDR3 sequence is CASSADRGRYQPQHF. The CDR3 DNA reads as TGTGCCAGTAGTGCCGACAGGGGACGGTATCAGCCCCAGCATTTT. Full variable domain (outside the CDR3, taken from reference TRBV19 and TRBJ1-5): DGGITQSPKYLFRKEGQNVTLSCEQNLNHDAMYWYRQDPGQGLRLIYYSQIVNDFQKGDIAEGYSVSREKKESFPLTVTSAQKNPTAFYLCASSADRGRYQPQHFGDGTRLSIL.

This clonotype has more than one count but fewer than ten. The J gene is TRBJ2-2, the V gene TRBV14, with D unresolved. Per the germline V gene, CDR1 is SGHDN and CDR2 is FVKESK. V gave up 2 bases and J gave up 6 bases, with 4 bases separating them. The CDR3 spans 12 residues. CDR3 DNA sequence: TGTGCCAGCAGCCAACTCCCCGGGGAGCTGTTTTTT. Protein product: CASSQLPGELFF.

The sample holds a few counts of this clonotype. The chain is built from TRBV27 and TRBJ1-5; D is perhaps TRBD1 (5 bases). Germline V gene sequence: CDR1 MNHEY, CDR2 SMNVEV (reference sequence). Trimming removed 10 bases from V and 10 bases from J, with 26 bases in between. The CDR3 contains 15 residues. CDR3 bases: TGTGCCACCGAGGATCTCGGGGCCCCGGGACGTCCCCAGCATTTT. Protein: CATEDLGAPGRPQHF.

With regard to this clonotype: One end of the junction is discordant with germline, which a read error may explain. The chain links TRBV12-3 or TRBV12-4 to TRBJ2-3; maybe TRBD2 (6 bases). The CDR3 covers 16 residues. CDR3 loop: CASSLGVGGETATQYF. The CDR3 nucleotides are TGTGCCAGCAGTTTAGGTGTTGGCGGGGAGACAGCTACGCAGTATTTT.

Note on this clonotype: The junction does not match germline at one end; this may be a read error. This chain connects TRBV5-3 to TRBJ1-2, with D perhaps matching TRBD1 (6 bases). TRBV5-3 carries the ORF label, with uncertain function. The CDR3 is 17 residues long. CDR3 loop: CASSLTGGASAPHGYTF. CDR3 coding DNA: TGTGCCAGCAGCTTAACGGGGGGCGCCTCGGCCCCCCATGGCTACACCTTC.

This clonotype was detected only a few times. V and J are TRBV6-2 or TRBV6-3 and TRBJ1-1; D gene unclear. The V end lost 8 bases, the J end lost 3 bases, and 10 bases lay between the germline ends. The CDR3 covers 12 residues. Germline values: CDR1 MNHEY, CDR2 SVGEGT. CDR3 residues: CASAYLHTEAFF. The CDR3 DNA sequence: TGTGCCAGCGCCTATTTACACACTGAAGCTTTCTTT.

The chain is built from TRBV12-3 or TRBV12-4 and TRBJ2-5, with 7 bases aligning to TRBD1. With 6 bases clipped from V and 5 bases from J, the junction kept 9 bases outside the gene matches. This CDR3 region has 14 residues. Here the CDR3 DNA reads TGTGCCAGCAGGACGACAGGGTGGCTGGAGACCCAGTACTTC. This sequence encodes CASRTTGWLETQYF.

This clonotype has more than one count but fewer than ten. CDR3 residues: CASSRTGLAPQHF. The CDR3 region has the DNA TGTGCCAGCAGTCGGACAGGCCTGGCGCCCCAGCATTTT. The chain is built from TRBV6-2 or TRBV6-3 and TRBJ1-5; 7 bases agree with TRBD1. V shed 5 bases and J 9 bases; nucleotides not matched to a gene: 7. The CDR3 loop spans 13 amino acids. Germline lookup yields CDR1 MNHEY and CDR2 SVGEGT.

The chain couples TRBV4-3 to TRBJ2-1, with 13 bases lining up with TRBD2. CDR3 length: 16 residues. Trimming at V came to 4 bases and at J to 6 bases, leaving 6 bases not matched to a gene. Germline values: CDR1 LGHNA, CDR2 YSLEER. The CDR3 coding sequence is TGCGCCAGCAGCCGATCGACTAGCGGGGGGCGCAATGAGCAGTTCTTC. Translated, it gives CASSRSTSGGRNEQFF.

In its sample, this clonotype was seen a few times. The chain employs TRBV20-1 and TRBJ1-2, with D uncertain. From germline, CDR1 is DFQATT and CDR2 SNEGSKA (reference sequence). Trimming cost V 6 bases and J 8 bases, with 22 bases left between them. There are 14 residues in the CDR3. The DNA of the CDR3 is TGCAGTGCCCCCAGTCGGGCAGGAGGCGGGGGCTACACCTTC. Residues: CSAPSRAGGGGYTF.

This chain uses TRBV19 with TRBJ2-7; 10 bases line up with TRBD1. Germline-derived CDR1 and CDR2 are LNHDA and SQIVND (reference sequence). The CDR3 runs 15 residues. V lost 3 bases and J lost 4; bases outside the gene matches: 6. CDR3 in amino acids: CASSMGQGMRYEQYF. The CDR3 nucleotides are TGTGCCAGTAGTATGGGACAGGGGATGCGTTACGAGCAGTACTTC.

Of note for this clonotype: A clone one base away is much larger, so this may be a read error. The genes are TRBV6-1 and TRBJ2-4; maybe TRBD1 (7 bases). CDR1 MNHNS and CDR2 SASEGT come from the germline V gene. Trimming left V 10 bases short and J 6 bases short, with 16 bases between. This CDR3 comprises 13 residues. CDR3 in DNA: TGTGCCAACATAAACAGGGGAGGAAACATTCAGTACTTC. Its protein product is CANINRGGNIQYF.

This clonotype was found a few times. The chain combines TRBV6-1 with TRBJ1-5; 12 bases fit TRBD1. Germline V gives CDR1 MNHNS, CDR2 SASEGT. With 2 bases clipped from V and 7 bases from J, the junction kept 3 bases outside the gene matches. CDR3 size: 15 residues. CDR3 sequence (DNA): TGTGCCAGCAGTGAAACCGGGACAGGGGGCCAGCCCCAGCATTTT. It specifies CASSETGTGGQPQHF.

For this clonotype: One end of the junction does not line up with germline, which may come from a read error. This rearrangement joins TRBV7-6 to TRBJ2-7; D is unclear. Germline-derived CDR1 and CDR2 are SGHVS and FNYEAQ. The CDR3 totals 11 residues. DNA for the CDR3: TGTGCCAGCAGCCCCGGGCCCTTCCAGGACTTC. The encoded protein is CASSPGPFQDF.

CDR3 DNA: TGTGCCAGTAGTACGCTCTCCGGGACTAGCAGACCCTACGAGCAGTACTTC. This codes for CASSTLSGTSRPYEQYF. The V and J genes are TRBV19 and TRBJ2-7; 9 bases are shared with TRBD2. Per the germline V gene, CDR1 is LNHDA and CDR2 is SQIVND (reference sequence). V shed 4 bases, J shed 2 bases, and the junction held 12 bases outside the gene matches. This CDR3 contains 17 residues.

This clonotype was seen ten or more times. The genes are TRBV6-5 and TRBJ2-7, with 13 bases identical to TRBD2. V trimming: 5 bases; J trimming: 3 bases; junction bases outside the gene matches: 10. Per germline, CDR1 MNHEY and CDR2 SVGAGI. This CDR3 is built from 17 residues. CDR3 loop: CASSPTRTSGGGYEQYV. CDR3 sequence (DNA): TGTGCCAGCAGTCCCACCCGGACTAGCGGGGGAGGCTACGAGCAGTACGTC.